This section outlines one T cell receptor (beta chain) sequence together with its context. The sample is drawn from a study of shared clonotypes between healthy human individuals. Terminally differentiated effector memory CD45RA+ cells were excluded by CCR7 positive selection of CD45RO-negative cells. Method: immunoSEQ multiplex PCR; TCRdb's copy keeps in-frame clones and lacks some. The table has some 630,000 clones, 95% to 97% seen once. V lost 8 bases and J lost 1, with 15 bases in between. Germline V gene lookup returns CDR1 PRHDT and CDR2 FYEKMQ (reference sequence). The CDR3 extends over 15 amino acids.

The sample comprised naive CD8+ T cells sorted from blood. This chain joins TRBV13 and TRBJ2-1; D not certain. This receptor was obtained from a woman aged 30 to 39 in good health. The CDR3 loop is CASGRASGSYNEQFF. The CDR3 DNA reads TGTGCCAGCGGGCGAGCGAGTGGGTCCTACAATGAGCAGTTCTTC.